The rows below give T cell receptor beta chains drawn from one sample of a study of radiation and T cells in renal cell carcinoma. Only in-frame clones appear in the TCRdb table, and some are missing; sequencing was by immunoSEQ multiplex PCR. The table includes roughly 170,000 clones, roughly 90% detected once. The input for sequencing was blood, taken from a patient whose treatment included radiotherapy and nephrectomy. The receptors come from a woman aged 50 to 65 with renal cell carcinoma. Each CDR3 is given with its conserved first and last residue. Each record gives: J gene, clone size, V gene, D gene, CDR3 DNA, CDR3 protein. A D gene is named only where the DNA matches it firmly. Clone size appears in some rows only: once, few, many, or a class for an expanded clone.

TRBJ1-5	-	TRBV9	TRBD1	TGTGCCAGCAGCGCGGCCGGGACAGAAGATCAGCCCCAGCATTTT	CASSAAGTEDQPQHF
TRBJ1-1	-	TRBV7-2	-	TGTGCCAGCAGCTTAGCCGCGGGATCCACTGAAGCTTTCTTT	CASSLAAGSTEAFF
TRBJ1-1	-	TRBV7-2	-	TGTGCCAGCAGCCAAGGACAGCGCCATGCTTTCTTT	CASSQGQRHAFF
TRBJ2-7	-	TRBV6-1	TRBD1	TGTGCCAGCAGGGGCTGGACAGGCAGGGGGTACGAGCAGTACTTC	CASRGWTGRGYEQYF
TRBJ2-4	-	TRBV2	-	TGTGCCAGCAGTGACGGAAGGGCCAAAAACATTCAGTACTTC	CASSDGRAKNIQYF
TRBJ1-2	once	TRBV6-1	TRBD1	TGTGCCAGCAGGATAGGGGGCGACTATGGCTACACCTTC	CASRIGGDYGYTF
TRBJ2-2	-	TRBV13	TRBD2	TGTGCCAGCAGCCGGGAGGGTGTGGCCGGGGAGCTGTTTTTT	CASSREGVAGELFF
TRBJ1-3	-	TRBV6-6	-	TGTGCCAGCAGTTACCAAGGAGCTGGAAACACCATATATTTT	CASSYQGAGNTIYF
TRBJ2-7	once	TRBV2	-	TGTGCCAGCTATGACAGAGTCGTATACGAGCAGTACTTC	CASYDRVVYEQYF
TRBJ1-1	-	TRBV4-3	-	TGCGCCAGCAGCCAAGATGCAAGGAACACTGAAGCTTTCTTT	CASSQDARNTEAFF
TRBJ2-2	-	TRBV6-6	-	TGTGCCAGCAGTTACGATACAGGGAAATTCGGGGAGCTGTTTTTT	CASSYDTGKFGELFF
TRBJ1-3	-	TRBV9	-	TGTGCCAGCAGCGTAGGAAGGGGTGGAAACACCATATATTTT	CASSVGRGGNTIYF
TRBJ1-2	-	TRBV23-1	-	TGCGCCAGCAGTCAGCAGCCGTTACCTAACTATGGCTACACCTTC	CASSQQPLPNYGYTF
TRBJ2-2	-	TRBV5-1	TRBD1	TGCGCCAGCAGCCTACCCGGGACAGGGGCCGGGGAGCTGTTTTTT	CASSLPGTGAGELFF
TRBJ1-5	-	TRBV6-1	-	TGTGCCAGCAGTGACAGGGGTACGGCCCAGCATTTT	CASSDRGTAQHF
TRBJ1-3	-	TRBV5-1	TRBD1	TGCGCCAGCAGCCTCCATGGACAGGGCCTTTTGGTGGCCTCTGGAAACACCATATATTTT	CASSLHGQGLLVASGNTIYF
TRBJ1-4	-	TRBV6-5	-	TGTGCCAGCAGGGGCCGCGGGGACAATGAAAAACTGTTTTTT	CASRGRGDNEKLFF
TRBJ1-5	-	TRBV19	-	TGTGCCAGTAGTACTTTGTTAGGGAGTAGCAATCAGCCCCAGCATTTT	CASSTLLGSSNQPQHF
TRBJ1-5	few	TRBV2	-	TGTGCCAGCAGTGAATGGCAGGATAGCAATCAGCCCCAGCATTTT	CASSEWQDSNQPQHF
TRBJ1-3	-	TRBV5-6	TRBD1	TGTGCCAGCAGCTGGGGACAGGGGGACGCGGACACCATATATTTT	CASSWGQGDADTIYF
TRBJ1-4	few	TRBV11-2	-	TGTGCCAGCAGCTTAGTCTCAGGGTATGAAAAACTGTTTTTT	CASSLVSGYEKLFF
TRBJ2-5	-	TRBV10-3	-	TGTGCCATCAGTGAGAGCCACGGAACAGAGACCCAGTACTTC	CAISESHGTETQYF
TRBJ2-2	once	TRBV5-8	TRBD1	TGTGCCAGCAGCCTGGGACAGAAGACGAACACCGGGGAGCTGTTTTTT	CASSLGQKTNTGELFF
TRBJ2-5	-	TRBV9	-	TGTGCCAGCAGCGTAGGTGGAGGAGGGGGAGAAGGGGAGACCCAGTACTTC	CASSVGGGGGEGETQYF
TRBJ2-3	-	TRBV5-1	TRBD2	TGCGCCAGCAGCTCGCTTGGCGGGGGGACGGCAGATACGCAGTATTTT	CASSSLGGGTADTQYF
TRBJ2-7	-	TRBV5-1	-	TGCGCCAGCAGCTTGGGGTTAGCGGGACAGGGATACGAGCAGTACTTC	CASSLGLAGQGYEQYF
TRBJ1-1	-	TRBV2	TRBD1	TGTGCCAGCAGTGAGGTACCGGGACAGGCCACTATTTTGAACACTGAAGCTTTCTTT	CASSEVPGQATILNTEAFF
TRBJ2-7	-	TRBV10-1	-	TGCGCCAGCAGTGAGCGGGGGGCCTCCTACGAGCAGTACTTC	CASSERGASYEQYF
TRBJ2-2	-	TRBV5-1	-	TGCGCCAGCAGCCCGATCCCCAGCGGAACTAACACCGGGGAGCTGTTTTTT	CASSPIPSGTNTGELFF
TRBJ1-4	-	TRBV9	TRBD1	TGTGCCAGCAGCCGGACAGGGGCTCCGGATGAAAAACTGTTTTTT	CASSRTGAPDEKLFF
TRBJ2-3	-	TRBV11-2	TRBD1	TGTGCCAGCAGCCAACTGGGACAGGGGGCTCGGGGAGATACGCAGTATTTT	CASSQLGQGARGDTQYF
TRBJ1-1	-	TRBV19	-	TGTGCCAGTAGTATTGGAGTGAACACTGAAGCTTTCTTT	CASSIGVNTEAFF
TRBJ2-4	few	TRBV7-3	-	TGTGCCAGCAGCCTGGACACCGGAAACATTCAGTACTTC	CASSLDTGNIQYF
TRBJ2-2	-	TRBV11-2	-	TGTGCCAGCAGCCTCTCGAACACCGGGGAGCTGTTTTTT	CASSLSNTGELFF
TRBJ1-2	-	TRBV6-1	-	TGTGCCAGCACCCTAAGAGCAGGAAACTATGGCTACACCTTC	CASTLRAGNYGYTF
TRBJ1-2	-	TRBV6-5	-	TGTGCCAGCAGCGAATACAGGGTTGGCTATGGCTACACCTTC	CASSEYRVGYGYTF
TRBJ2-2	-	TRBV29-1	TRBD2	TGCAGCGTTTTGGGACTAGCGGGGGTGGCCGGGGAGCTGTTTTTT	CSVLGLAGVAGELFF
TRBJ1-2	-	TRBV4-1	-	TGCGCCAGCAGCCAAGAGGTGAGAGGCCAGCATGTTAACTATGGCTACACCTTC	CASSQEVRGQHVNYGYTF
TRBJ2-3	-	TRBV19	-	TGTGCCAGTAGTATAGCAATCGGGAGCACAGATACGCAGTATTTT	CASSIAIGSTDTQYF
TRBJ1-3	-	TRBV9	-	TGTGCCAGCAGCGTAGATCGCCGTTACTCTGGAAACACCATATATTTT	CASSVDRRYSGNTIYF
TRBJ2-7	once	TRBV4-1	TRBD1	TGCGCCAGCAGCCAAGGCCCCGACAGGGGTTTGTACGAGCAGTACTTC	CASSQGPDRGLYEQYF
TRBJ1-5	-	TRBV7-9	-	TGTGCCAGCAGCTCTAACAGGACTCGAAATCAGCCCCAGCATTTT	CASSSNRTRNQPQHF
TRBJ2-3	-	TRBV18	TRBD2	TGTGCCAGCTCACTCGGACTAGCGGGGGTCACTAGCACAGATACGCAGTATTTT	CASSLGLAGVTSTDTQYF
TRBJ2-1	once	TRBV14	TRBD1	TGTGCCAGCAGCCATCGTGACAGGGTAGGCTACAATGAGCAGTTCTTC	CASSHRDRVGYNEQFF
TRBJ1-5	-	TRBV4-2	-	TGTGCCAGCAGCCGGGGCGGGGAAAGCAATCAGCCCCAGCATTTT	CASSRGGESNQPQHF
TRBJ2-3	once	TRBV4-3	-	TGCGCCAGCAGCCAAGATCTGGCGGGCGGTAGGGATACGCAGTATTTT	CASSQDLAGGRDTQYF
TRBJ2-2	once	TRBV18	-	TGTGCCAGCTCACCGTCAGGAGGGGTCGGCACCGGGGAGCTGTTTTTT	CASSPSGGVGTGELFF
TRBJ1-4	-	TRBV7-2	-	TGTGCCAGCAGCGCCCAGGAGGGGCCGCGACGATATGAAAAACTGTTTTTT	CASSAQEGPRRYEKLFF
TRBJ2-7	many	TRBV18	-	TGTGCCAGCTCACCACCCAATTCCTACGAGCAGTACTTC	CASSPPNSYEQYF
TRBJ2-5	-	TRBV18	TRBD2	TGTGCCAGCTCACACGGGACTAGCGGGGCCGGGGGAGAGACCCAGTACTTC	CASSHGTSGAGGETQYF
TRBJ2-7	-	TRBV19	TRBD1	TGTGCCGGTAGTATCACCACAGGGGGCTCCTACGAGCAGTACTTC	CAGSITTGGSYEQYF
TRBJ1-3	-	TRBV11-2	-	TGTGCCAGCAGCTTAGTGGCGGTCTCTGGAAACACCATATATTTT	CASSLVAVSGNTIYF
TRBJ2-1	-	TRBV9	-	TGTGCCAGCAGCCCTGAGGAGGGCTACAATGAGCAGTTCTTC	CASSPEEGYNEQFF
TRBJ2-2	-	TRBV18	TRBD1	TGTGCCAGCTCCCTGAGCCGGGGACAGACGGCGAACACCGGGGAGCTGTTTTTT	CASSLSRGQTANTGELFF